This T cell receptor beta chain came from a study of cytomegalovirus exposure and HLA in healthy donors. Those who donated were healthy bone marrow donors. From germline, CDR1 is MGHDK and CDR2 SYGVNS. CDR3 size: 16 residues. The V and J ends lost 10 bases and 3 bases, in that order; junction bases with no gene match: 15. Study results and caveats: An apparent linkage of common viral pathogens to several of the most significant clusters emerged in a later analysis. It was confirmed in vitro that three of the CMV-associated chains were specific for CMV antigens.

PCR primers comprised 60 Vbeta and 13 Jbeta primers. Clones were read by immunoSEQ multiplex PCR, and TCRdb kept only the in-frame ones, dropping some. Of 140,000 or so clones listed, approximately 9% are singletons. This clone was seen a few times. Antigen: not known. The sequenced sample consisted of PBMCs. The TCR originated in a male donor in good health and CMV-seronegative. This chain connects TRBV25-1 to TRBJ1-5; 7 nucleotides align to TRBD1. The CDR3 region has the DNA TGTGCCACGACGCCGTATAGGGGGCAGGACAATCAGCCCCAGCATTTT. This codes for CATTPYRGQDNQPQHF.